This T cell receptor (beta chain) originates from a study of cytotoxic CD8 clonotypes in ibrutinib-treated CLL. Study-wide points: Contraction or stability on treatment was seen for public clonotypes, which were uncommon.

Sequenced by immunoSEQ multiplex PCR; TCRdb stores in-frame clones only, minus some. The sample has approximately 26,000 clones, over 65% seen once. This CDR3 comprises 14 residues. Per germline, CDR1 SGHAT and CDR2 FQNNGV. Trimming pared 4 bases from V and 3 bases from J, leaving 10 bases between. This clone appeared a few times. The target antigen is unknown. The source was PBMCs, collected after 12 months of ibrutinib treatment. The TCR sequence derives from a human donor with chronic lymphocytic leukemia. V usage is TRBV11-2 and J usage is TRBJ1-5, with D perhaps TRBD1 (5 bases). This CDR3 is CASSSGPSNQPQHF. The CDR3 coding sequence is TGTGCCAGCAGCTCAGGGCCTTCCAATCAGCCCCAGCATTTT.